This T cell receptor (beta chain) was recovered during a study of T cells in Graves' hyperthyroidism and ophthalmopathy. This clonotype appeared many times. As yet, its antigen is unknown. It was considered stable Graves' hyperthyroidism when ophthalmopathy did not progress within 18 months. Broader study findings: A median approximately 6.5 months before onset, the model predicted ophthalmopathy.

The V end lost 3 bases, the J end lost 2 bases, and 15 bases lay between the germline ends. This CDR3 spans 16 amino acids. Germline CDR1 reads SGDLS; CDR2 reads YYNGEE. RNA transcripts yielded amplified TCR beta CDR3 regions. An initial round of RT-PCR targeting the TCR CDR3 relied on the HTBI primer set. TCRdb re-analysed the multiplex PCR reads in MiXCR, keeping a single row per CDR3 protein. The table shows approximately 590,000 distinct CDR3 sequences, with more than 15% occurring only once. Sequenced: blood. J is TRBJ2-1 and V is TRBV9; D is possibly TRBD1 or TRBD2 (5 bases each). The sequence came from a woman aged 25 to 39 with Graves' hyperthyroidism. The CDR3 protein is CASSGVGASPYNEQFF. The CDR3 DNA sequence: TGTGCCAGCAGCGGAGTCGGGGCCTCCCCCTACAATGAGCAGTTCTTC. Based on the CDR3 plus reference TRBV9 and TRBJ2-1, the full variable domain is DSGVTQTPKHLITATGQRVTLRCSPRSGDLSVYWYQQSLDQGLQFLIQYYNGEERAKGNILERFSAQQFPDLHSELNLSSLELGDSALYFCASSGVGASPYNEQFFGPGTRLTVL.